The text below deals with one T cell receptor (beta chain). What antigen it recognizes has not been identified. Nothing much larger sits one base from this clone, and base qualities are not available. Library preparation employed the immunoSEQ multiplex PCR assay. For the multiplex PCR, a mixture combining 60 forward primers for TCR Vbeta segments and 13 reverse primers for TCR Jbeta segments was used. Amplification of the CDR3 region of rearranged TCR beta genes was performed with a multiplex PCR assay on genomic DNA. The Illumina HiSeq System was used to sequence the amplified TCR beta libraries as 87-base-pair reads. The paper's processing steps were these. A later analysis counted approximately 84 million unique TCR beta chains across the 650 to 700 repertoires, and around 9.9 million of these chains were shared by at least two donors. A nearest-neighbor algorithm error-corrected the raw reads and collapsed the reads into unique sequences, merging closely related sequences to remove PCR and sequencing errors. To assign V, D and J gene segments, CDR3 sequences were aligned to IMGT reference sequences. For a sequence to be retained, a match of at least six nucleotides to both a V gene segment and a J gene segment was required. A rearrangement was called productive if the CDR3 had no stop codons and remained in frame with V and J, and every other rearrangement was called non-productive. CDR3 was defined according to IMGT convention as the region running from the second conserved V-encoded cysteine to the conserved J-encoded phenylalanine. In an earlier analysis of 500 to 650 of the donors, sequences lacking an unambiguous match to a single V gene segment were excluded. In an earlier analysis of approximately 610 of the donors, V segments were called functional above 56.7% productive rearrangements and were called segregating when the between-donor standard deviation exceeded 5%. A statistical classification framework was built to diagnose cytomegalovirus status from the catalog of TCR beta chain sequences. A later analysis assigned V and J genes by comparing TCR nucleotide sequences with IMGT/GENE-DB human TR gene sequences. A later analysis assigned CDR3 sequences and most-parsimonious VDJ recombination scenarios with the TCRdist pipeline. In a later analysis, each TCR beta chain was defined by its CDR3 amino acid sequence together with its V-gene family, and reads lacking a unique V-gene family were excluded. A later analysis removed over 500 highly shared, low-generation-probability nucleotide sequences to deal with suspected cross-contamination and a sequencing artifact. In a later analysis, a clonal expansion index for each public chain was calculated from normalized within-repertoire ranks of inferred template counts. In a later analysis, generation probabilities were computed using a VDJ recombination model fitted to out-of-frame rearrangements, and the results were checked against IGoR. In a later analysis, TCR-TCR, TCR-HLA and TCR-CMV co-occurrence was scored with hypergeometric tests, and a repertoire-size bias correction was applied to TCR pairs. False discovery rates were estimated in a later analysis by permuting HLA or CMV assignments 20 times. In a later analysis, co-occurring TCRs were grouped with DBSCAN, and TCRdist sequence similarity was added when clustering was performed within HLA-allele-positive subsets. For co-occurrence clustering, repertoires with fewer than 30,000 or more than 120,000 public chains were excluded, along with five repertoires with anomalous nucleotide sharing. The immuneACCESS repertoire file appears here via TCRdb, limited to in-frame rearrangements. These files lack a portion of the clones; in checked studies, under half of the deficit traces to unresolved V genes, and the cause of the others is not known. V and J calls and clone size are given by that table; D and trimming were obtained from the DNA. The sample contains approximately 260,000 clones, about nine tenths of them found a single time. The top ten constitute about 1.7% of the sample.

The cohort was made up of 650 to 700 healthy bone marrow donors. At the time of sampling, every cohort member was nominally healthy, though immune exposures that went unrecorded were likely present. The donor was CMV seronegative and was included in the group of a few hundred seronegative cohort members. A peripheral blood sample was provided by each donor, and peripheral blood mononuclear cells were used for TCR beta sequencing. Genomic DNA extraction from the blood cell samples was performed with the Qiagen DNeasy Blood Extraction Kit. This sample was taken from a study of cytomegalovirus exposure and HLA in healthy donors (dated by TCRdb to 2015 to 2018). General notes on the study: In an earlier analysis of some 550 of the donors, 276 Gb of sequence data and approximately 100 million unique TCR beta sequences from about 179 million T cells were reported. The study was designed to test whether signatures of past pathogen exposure could be identified by cataloging public T cell receptors. Alongside the repertoire data, information on donor age, sex, ethnicity and CMV serostatus was compiled. Class I and class II HLA loci were covered by the typing at four-digit resolution. The study combined high-throughput TCR immunosequencing, statistical association of individual TCRs with disease status, and machine learning to predict cytomegalovirus infection status. An early release covering about 600 HLA-typed donors comprised about 300 gigabases of sequencing data and approximately 80 million unique TCR sequences. Among 398 genotyped donors of the cohort, an average of about 220,000 unique TCR beta nucleotide sequences was sequenced per donor, of which about 19% were non-productive. A separate validation cohort of approximately 130 different subjects was used in addition to the roughly 670-subject first cohort. Of the roughly 420 genotyped donors, 75% to 85% were placed in the genetic ancestry cluster associated with self-reported Caucasian donors. To decide whether each TCR beta V gene segment behaved as functional or pseudogenic, an earlier analysis of fewer than 750 of the donors relied on high-throughput TCR beta sequencing. In the later analysis, no new phenotypic data were used to find candidate immune exposures; instead, reliance was placed on TCR beta sequences and their occurrence across donors. To study patterns of TCR occurrence, a later analysis re-analyzed previously published TCR beta repertoires from under 750 donors and added high-resolution HLA genotyping. The T cell repertoires of 550 to 850 subjects were profiled by immunosequencing and related to cytomegalovirus serostatus. Typing coverage differed by locus: A, B, C, DRB1 and DQB1 were typed in about 629-640 donors, DQA1 in 500 to 550, DPA1 in some 600, and DPB1 in 400 to 490. A later genetic analysis used genome-wide SNP genotypes for about 60% of the roughly 700 donors, treating that subset as a discovery cohort. Several DR-DQ haplotypes were handled as single units for association and clustering because linkage in the cohort was strong. Every repertoire in the discovery cohort had been generated on one and the same sequencing platform. Overall results and qualifications from the work: Because HLA typing was missing for some donors at each locus, association tests included only the typed subset. Correlated functional status among segregating V segments might be attributable to linkage disequilibrium, but an unknown experimental factor could not be ruled out. In a later analysis, over 15,000 TCR beta sequences were associated with specific HLA alleles at a false discovery rate of 0.05. In a later analysis, most CMV-associated TCR beta chains were found to appear HLA-restricted, with HLA associations seemingly driven largely by CMV exposure. According to the authors, the approach could potentially be generalized to other disease states and immunological phenotypes. In a later genetic analysis, fewer N-insertions in productive TCRs were reported among donors in an Asian-associated ancestry cluster than the approximately 710-donor mean. According to a later analysis, TCR association rates differed among HLA loci, with DRB1 alleles showing the most associated TCRs and HLA-C alleles showing the fewest. In an earlier analysis of some 550 of the donors, most TCR beta V segments were observed in productive rearrangements about 87% or about 30% of the time, broadly matching IMGT annotations. In vitro tests confirmed that three of the cytomegalovirus-associated TCR beta chains recognize cytomegalovirus antigens. When HLA alleles, especially DR and DQ, strongly co-occurred, TCR associations were difficult to assign to individual alleles. A cluster of highly shared sequence variants was judged likely to be a technical artifact of the sequencing pipeline. Most TCR sequences were observed very rarely across donors, whereas some public TCRs were present in many individuals. In the study, 164 TCR beta chains were listed as associated with cytomegalovirus. In a later analysis, HLA-associated TCR beta chains were found to be more clonally expanded and to have lower generation probabilities than equally common non-associated chains. In a later analysis, several top co-occurrence clusters were reported to appear linked to parvovirus B19, influenza, CMV and Epstein-Barr virus. Over 15 rarely observed V segments, including chromosome 9 orphons, were excluded from the earlier analysis of just under 600 of the donors because counts were too low. A further reported finding was that TCR beta sequences accurately predicted the HLA-A and HLA-B alleles for most subjects in the first cohort. In this cohort, only TCR beta chains were sequenced, and detectable features were limited by the absence of alpha or paired-chain data. Presence/absence analyses assumed roughly uniform sequencing depth across donors, an assumption that may not hold. The classifier was reported to diagnose cytomegalovirus status with high specificity and sensitivity in both the original and validation cohorts. Immune exposure information for the cohort was limited to CMV serostatus. V-gene and J-gene trimming of TCR beta chains was associated with a missense DCLRE1C variant in a later genetic analysis, and the association was replicated in an independent cohort.

The receptor comes from a girl aged 2 to 10 in good health and CMV-seronegative. Sequencing used PBMCs.

The CDR3: CASSFSQGIKNIQYF. The sequenced DNA: TGTGCCAGCAGCTTTTCGCAGGGTATTAAAAACATTCAGTACTTC. Recombination connected TRBV7-9 to TRBJ2-4, with TRBD1 perhaps the D gene, on 5 matching bases. Trimming costs V 3 bases and J 4 bases, and their ends lie 13 bases apart. Including cysteine and phenylalanine, the CDR3 has 15 amino acids. Only the CDR3 DNA is retained, 45 bases long and in frame from the first base. CDR1 and CDR2, per the germline V gene (reference sequence), are SEHNR and FQNEAQ.